Included here is one T cell receptor beta chain sequence, with context. Its antigen is unidentified. The table came from immunoSEQ multiplex PCR; TCRdb's copy has only in-frame clones and leaves some out. The sample holds approximately 3,800 clones, roughly 43% seen once. This specimen comes from a study of STAT3 mutations in large granular lymphocyte leukemia. Background on the study: Canonical activating STAT3 mutations were detected in roughly half of the longitudinally sequenced T-LGLL patients. Findings and caveats of the study: Every T-cell large granular lymphocyte leukemia patient had at least one immunodominant TCR beta clonotype. Differing intervals and regimens complicate linking therapy response to clone burden. In some patients, a small highly pathogenic clone possibly went undetected. Suggested: STAT3 mutation was not the ancestral event for these clonal expansions.

This TCR came from a man aged 60 to 69 with T-cell large granular lymphocyte leukemia. Some clones in this sample may be carry-over from other donors' samples. Sequencing input: peripheral blood mononuclear cells.

The CDR3 is CAWSVWGGEQYF. As DNA, the CDR3 is TGTGCCTGGAGTGTCTGGGGGGGCGAGCAGTACTTC. This chain uses TRBV30 with TRBJ2-7; 7 bases fit TRBD2. CDR3 size: 12 residues. V gave up 0 bases and J gave up 6 bases; unmatched junction bases: 2. Germline CDR1 is GTSNPN and CDR2 is SVGIG (reference sequence).